This TCR beta chain was profiled in a study of human T cells and chemical hapten exposure. Study-wide points: TCRs exceeding 1 in 1000 frequency stayed unchanged with DPC sensitization. More PT1 expanded TCRs went with higher patch test scores.

Germline CDR1 reads SQVTM; CDR2 reads ANQGSEA. This CDR3 has 16 residues. V was cut by 0 bases and J by 1 base, with 12 bases left in between. Worth noting for this clonotype: Its specificity is not known. Without the conserved terminal phenylalanine or tryptophan, this CDR3 likely stems from a read error.

MiXCR, run by TCRdb on the RACE reads, gives a single entry per CDR3 protein. The sample carries some 100,000 distinct CDR3 sequences, less than 10% recorded once. Time point indicated: patch test 2, 6 weeks after DPC sensitization. As to treatment: therapeutic diphenylcyclopropenone sensitization with weekly scalp DPC. The receptor comes from a woman in her thirties or forties with alopecia areata. Some clones in this sample may be carry-over from other donors' samples. V usage is TRBV29-1 and J usage is TRBJ2-2; D might be TRBD1 or TRBD2, each matching 6 bases. The sequencing here drew on whole blood, taken in connection with sensitization to the hapten diphenylcyclopropenone (DPC). As DNA, the CDR3 is TGCAGCGTTGAAGATCTTGGGGGGCTGAACACCGGGGAGCTGTTTTTA. Residues: CSVEDLGGLNTGELFL.